Below are 3 T cell receptor beta chains sequenced from a single sample in a study of blood T cell repertoires in COVID-19. Only in-frame clones appear in the TCRdb table, and some are missing; sequencing was by immunoSEQ multiplex PCR. The sample has roughly 190,000 clones, 84% seen once. Sequenced input: peripheral blood. These receptor sequences come from a human donor with acute or convalescent COVID-19. The donor label of this sample is uncertain.

J is TRBJ2-2 and V is TRBV9; weak D call: TRBD1 (6 bases). Per the germline V gene, CDR1 is SGDLS and CDR2 is YYNGEE. The CDR3 is 15 amino acids. The V end lost 2 bases, the J end lost 6 bases, and 14 bases lay between the germline ends. CDR3 protein: CASSVRDTRPGELFF. DNA of the CDR3: TGTGCCAGCAGCGTCCGGGACACCCGACCCGGGGAGCTGTTTTTT.

This rearrangement joins TRBV28 to TRBJ2-5; 13 nucleotides match TRBD2. Trimming cost V 9 bases and J 5 bases; bases outside gene matches: 12. CDR1 MDHEN and CDR2 SYDVKM come from the germline V gene. The CDR3 contains 16 residues. CDR3 residues: CASSASGTSGMETQYF. CDR3 nucleotide sequence: TGTGCCAGTTCGGCCTCCGGGACTAGCGGGATGGAGACCCAGTACTTC.

This clone has only a few counts. The genes are TRBV30 and TRBJ1-6, with a possible D match to TRBD1 (5 bases). This CDR3 is built from 18 residues. V was shortened by 0 bases and J by 7 bases, with 22 bases between the two germline ends. The germline CDR1 and CDR2 sequences are GTSNPN and SVGIG (reference sequence). The CDR3 loop is CAWSVQQGLRKGNSPLHF. CDR3 DNA: TGTGCCTGGAGTGTACAGCAAGGCCTACGAAAGGGGAATTCACCCCTCCACTTT.